What follows are 21 T cell receptor beta chains derived from one specimen sequenced in a study of T cell responses to AZD1222 COVID-19 vaccine. The table came from immunoSEQ multiplex PCR; TCRdb's copy has only in-frame clones and leaves some out. The data hold 200,000 to 300,000 clones, with roughly 93% observed a single time. This specimen consisted of peripheral blood, obtained on day 0 of AZD1222 vaccination. The receptors originated from an adult in good health.

The chain joins TRBV20-1 to TRBJ1-1; D gene uncertain. Germline V gene lookup returns CDR1 DFQATT and CDR2 SNEGSKA (reference sequence). CDR3 length: 11 amino acids. Between the trimmed V and J ends, which lost 6 bases and 5 bases, there was a span of 10 bases. CDR3: CSAAWLTEAFF. DNA of the CDR3: TGCAGTGCCGCGTGGCTGACTGAAGCTTTCTTT.

J is TRBJ1-2 and V is TRBV3-1 (or the pseudogene TRBV3-2); D ambiguous. CDR1 LGHDT and CDR2 YNNKEL come from the germline V gene (reference sequence). V was cut by 3 bases and J by 6 bases, with 8 bases left in between. CDR3 length: 12 residues. The CDR3 spells CASSQPQNGYTF. CDR3 coding DNA: TGTGCCAGCAGCCAGCCCCAGAATGGCTACACCTTC.

The V gene is TRBV28, the J gene TRBJ2-3; D call uncertain. CDR1 is MDHEN and CDR2 is SYDVKM in the germline V gene. This CDR3 region has 14 residues. Trimming cost V 2 bases and J 5 bases, with 11 bases left between them. The DNA of the CDR3 is TGTGCCAGCAGTTTACCAGAGAGAAAAGATACGCAGTATTTT. This codes for CASSLPERKDTQYF.

The rearrangement uses TRBV14 and TRBJ1-5; 9 bases match TRBD1. The V segment lost 4 bases and the J segment 4 bases; nucleotides outside the gene matches: 2. Germline V gene lookup returns CDR1 SGHDN and CDR2 FVKESK. The CDR3 is 14 amino acids. CDR3 nucleotide sequence: TGTGCCAGCAGCCTGACAGGGGGTAATCAGCCCCAGCATTTT. It is translated as CASSLTGGNQPQHF.

This chain joins TRBV18 and TRBJ1-2; TRBD1 is a possible D gene (6 bases). The CDR3 totals 15 residues. With 3 bases removed from V and 1 base from J, the gap between germline ends came to 12 bases. The germline CDR1 and CDR2 sequences are KGHSH and LQKENI. The CDR3 here is CASSPLDRGNYGYTF. The CDR3 nucleotides read TGTGCCAGCTCACCTCTGGACAGAGGTAACTATGGCTACACCTTC.

This chain uses TRBV4-2 with TRBJ2-7; 11 bases fit TRBD2. There are 17 residues in the CDR3. The trim removed 0 bases at V and 5 bases at J, leaving 9 bases unmatched. Germline V CDR1 and CDR2: LGHNA, YNFKEQ. The CDR3 region is CASSQEFGLAGGNEQYF. In nucleotides, the CDR3 is TGTGCCAGCAGCCAAGAATTCGGGCTAGCGGGAGGCAACGAGCAGTACTTC.

The J gene is TRBJ2-7, the V gene TRBV5-3; TRBD1 matches at 7 bases. TRBV5-3 is treated as an ORF (open reading frame) with a function not yet certain. The CDR3 spans 16 residues. V gave up 4 bases and J gave up 1 base; unmatched junction bases: 11. Here the CDR3 reads CARSIQDRDTSYEQYF. DNA of the CDR3: TGTGCCAGAAGCATTCAAGACAGGGATACATCCTACGAGCAGTACTTC.

The V call is TRBV18, the J call TRBJ1-1; maybe TRBD1 (5 bases). V shed 3 bases and J shed 1 base, with 15 bases lying between them. The CDR3 totals 16 residues. Germline loops: CDR1 KGHSH, CDR2 LQKENI. The CDR3 region is CASSPTETDSNTEAFF. The CDR3 bases are TGTGCCAGCTCACCTACTGAGACAGACTCGAACACTGAAGCTTTCTTT.

The chain recombines TRBV4-1 with TRBJ1-2; TRBD1 might be the D (5 bases). The CDR3 runs to 15 residues. V was clipped by 6 bases and J by 7 bases, with 21 bases between them. Germline V gene lookup returns CDR1 MGHRA and CDR2 YSYEKL. The CDR3 is CASRKLGEGYAGYTF. CDR3 bases: TGCGCCAGCAGGAAATTGGGGGAGGGGTACGCTGGCTACACCTTC.

The CDR3 sequence: CASRDRVRYTEAFF. CDR3 sequence (DNA): TGTGCCAGCAGGGACAGGGTTCGGTACACTGAAGCTTTCTTT. The rearrangement uses TRBV2 and TRBJ1-1; TRBD1 aligns across 8 bases. Germline V CDR1 and CDR2: SNHLY, FYNNEI. The CDR3 is 14 amino acids. Unmatched junction bases numbered 6, after V lost 6 bases and J lost 3 bases.

Here the CDR3 reads CASSLRQEGETQYF. The CDR3 DNA reads as TGTGCCAGCAGCCTGAGACAGGAGGGGGAGACCCAGTACTTC. The genes are TRBV5-4 and TRBJ2-5; perhaps D is TRBD1 or TRBD2 (6 bases each). CDR1 and CDR2 from the germline V gene are SGHNT and YYREEE (reference sequence). The ends were cut back, 4 bases at V and 5 bases at J, with 15 bases in the middle. The CDR3 has 14 amino acids.

The chain has TRBV15 and TRBJ2-1; 7 nucleotides align to TRBD1. V lost 5 bases and J lost 7; bases outside the gene matches: 14. The CDR3 extends over 16 amino acids. Germline V gives CDR1 LNHNV, CDR2 YYDKDF (reference sequence). The CDR3 loop is CATSWGKGAGRNEQFF. In nucleotides, the CDR3 is TGTGCCACCAGCTGGGGGAAGGGGGCTGGCCGGAATGAGCAGTTCTTC.

This rearrangement joins TRBV11-2 to TRBJ2-2; tentatively, D is TRBD2 (6 bases). This CDR3 has 18 amino acids. The germline gives CDR1 SGHAT, CDR2 FQNNGV. Trimming removed 6 bases from V and 1 base from J, with 21 bases in between. CDR3 sequence: CASSPLFRGGGNTGELFF. The CDR3 DNA sequence: TGTGCCAGCAGTCCCCTGTTTCGGGGAGGCGGGAACACCGGGGAGCTGTTTTTT.

There are a few counts of this clone. Other DNA sequences in this specimen translate into the identical CDR3. The rearrangement uses TRBV3-1 (or the pseudogene TRBV3-2) and TRBJ1-2; D perhaps matches TRBD1 (5 bases). The CDR3 spans 13 residues. Trimming shortened V by 1 base and J by 2 bases, and 5 bases separated the two germline ends. CDR1 LGHDT and CDR2 YNNKEL come from the germline V gene (reference sequence). Here the CDR3 reads CASSQGQNYGYTF. The CDR3 region has the DNA TGTGCCAGCAGCCAAGGACAGAACTATGGCTACACCTTC.

CDR3 loop: CASSQPAGRRDRVEQYF. DNA of the CDR3: TGCGCCAGCAGCCAACCCGCGGGGAGACGGGACAGGGTGGAGCAGTACTTC. The V and J genes are TRBV4-1 and TRBJ2-7; 9 bases line up with TRBD1. This CDR3 spans 17 amino acids. J lost 7 bases, V lost 2 bases, and 15 bases had no gene match. The germline V gene has CDR1 MGHRA and CDR2 YSYEKL.

This rearrangement joins TRBV2 to TRBJ1-2; 8 bases map to TRBD1. CDR3 length equals 15 residues. V lost 1 base and J lost 1; bases outside the gene matches: 2. In germline, CDR1 is SNHLY, CDR2 FYNNEI. The CDR3 loop is CASSEGTGFNYGYTF. The CDR3 nucleotides read TGTGCCAGCAGTGAAGGGACAGGGTTTAACTATGGCTACACCTTC.

The J gene is TRBJ2-3, the V gene TRBV5-1; TRBD2 is a possible D gene (6 bases). Germline V gives CDR1 SGHRS, CDR2 YFSETQ. V was pared by 4 bases and J by 2 bases, with 14 bases between. The CDR3 is 15 residues long. Here the CDR3 DNA reads TGCGCCAGCAGCCTTGGGGGGACGGTCACAGATACGCAGTATTTT. Its protein product is CASSLGGTVTDTQYF.

V usage is TRBV3-1 (or the pseudogene TRBV3-2) and J usage is TRBJ2-5; D not resolved. The CDR3 contains 10 residues. Germline V gene sequence: CDR1 LGHDT, CDR2 YNNKEL (reference sequence). Trimming pared 0 bases from V and 7 bases from J, leaving 0 bases between. The CDR3 loop is CASSQETQYF. The CDR3 nucleotides are TGTGCCAGCAGCCAAGAGACCCAGTACTTC.

This chain links TRBV7-2 with TRBJ1-6; perhaps TRBD1 as D (5 bases). The CDR3 contains 16 residues. V gave up 1 base and J gave up 7 bases, with 14 bases separating them. Germline CDR1 reads SGHTA; CDR2 reads FQGNSA. The chain's CDR3 is CASSLVGAGGNSPLHF. CDR3 sequence (DNA): TGTGCCAGCAGCTTAGTAGGGGCCGGCGGGAATTCACCCCTCCACTTT.

The rearrangement links TRBV11-3 to TRBJ2-2, with 9 bases lining up with TRBD1. The CDR3 extends over 14 amino acids. With V trimmed by 5 bases and J by 6 bases, 4 bases remained unmatched. CDR1 and CDR2 from the germline V gene are SGHNT and YENEEA. The CDR3 here is CASSPQGAAGELFF. The CDR3 nucleotides are TGTGCCAGCAGCCCACAGGGGGCAGCCGGGGAGCTGTTTTTT.

In DNA, the CDR3 is TGCGCCAGCAGCCACCCCGGGACAGCTCTTGGTACCATATATTTT. This codes for CASSHPGTALGTIYF. This chain connects TRBV4-1 to TRBJ1-3; 7 bases agree with TRBD1. Trimming took 3 bases from V and 10 from J; bases not matched to a gene: 12. Germline V gene sequence: CDR1 MGHRA, CDR2 YSYEKL. The CDR3 is made up of 15 amino acids.